This is a list of T cell receptor beta chains from one sample in a study of regulatory T cells in long-lasting Graves disease. TCRdb re-called the multiplex PCR reads through MiXCR, storing one row per CDR3 protein. The sample holds 360,000 or so distinct CDR3 sequences, about 10% seen once. These data also featured in a second study, about T cells in Graves' hyperthyroidism and ophthalmopathy.

Source: peripheral blood mononuclear cells (PBMCs), taken at new diagnosis, from a patient treated with antithyroid drugs. The receptors were sampled from a woman in her late teens or twenties with Graves disease. Each CDR3 is given with its conserved first and last residue. The D gene is left open where the match is weak. Clone size is given for some rows only: seen once, a few or many times, or a class if the clone is expanded.

TRBJ2-3 few TRBV7-9 TRBD2 18 TGTGCCAGCAGCCCGGACCTCAATAGCGGGAGGCGCACAGATACGCAGTATTTT CASSPDLNSGRRTDTQYF
TRBJ2-1 many TRBV27 TRBD2 16 TGTGCCAGCAGTTCCCGACTAGCGAGTTCGTACAATGAGCAGTTCTTC CASSSRLASSYNEQFF
TRBJ1-5 . TRBV4-1 . 13 TGCGCCAGCAGCCCGCCCCTAGGTCAGCCCCAGCATTTT CASSPPLGQPQHF
TRBJ1-2 many TRBV7-9 . 15 TGTGCCAGCAGCTTAGTGGAGGGGACTTTCTATGGCTACACCTTC CASSLVEGTFYGYTF
TRBJ1-2 many TRBV6-1 . 13 TGTGCCAGCAGTCAAGGGACAAGTAATGGCTACACCTTC CASSQGTSNGYTF
TRBJ2-3 many TRBV18 . 13 TGTGCCAGCTCTCAACTACAGGGAGATACGCAGTATTTT CASSQLQGDTQYF
TRBJ2-3 many TRBV5-1 . 16 TGCGCCAGCAGCTTGGGCGTCAGGACTGGCACAGATACGCAGTATTTT CASSLGVRTGTDTQYF
TRBJ2-5 few TRBV29-1 . 13 TGCAGCTCGACGAAGAAGGGCGATGGGGCCCAGTACTTC CSSTKKGDGAQYF
TRBJ1-6 . TRBV19 TRBD1 15 TGTGCCAGTAGTGGGACAGGAGGACTCTATTCACCCCTCCACTTT CASSGTGGLYSPLHF
TRBJ2-5 few TRBV29-1 . 12 TGCAGCGTTGAGGTACTAGAAGAGACCCAGTACTTC CSVEVLEETQYF
TRBJ2-7 many TRBV20-1 . 18 TGCAGTGCTAGGGTGGCTAGCGCACCCCGGGGGGCCTCCTACGAGCAGTACTTC CSARVASAPRGASYEQYF
TRBJ2-1 few TRBV20-1 TRBD2 15 TGCAGTGCTCGACTAGCGGGAGATTTCTACAATGAGCAGTTCTTC CSARLAGDFYNEQFF
TRBJ2-3 . TRBV28 TRBD2 18 TGTGCCAGCAAGCGGACTAGCGGGACCAATTTTGCTAAAGATACGCAGTATTTT CASKRTSGTNFAKDTQYF
TRBJ2-7 few TRBV5-6 . 14 TGTGCCAGCAGCGTAGACAGCCTCTCCTACGAGCAGTACTTC CASSVDSLSYEQYF
TRBJ2-7 many TRBV2 TRBD1 14 TGTGCCAGCAGGACAGGGGTTATAACCTACGAGCAGTACTTC CASRTGVITYEQYF
TRBJ2-2 many TRBV6-9 . 17 TGTGCCAGCAGTTTATATCCGGACATCGTGAACACCGGGGAGCTGTTTTTT CASSLYPDIVNTGELFF
TRBJ2-5 . TRBV20-1 TRBD2 16 TGCAGTGCTAGAGGGACTAGCGGGGCGTACCAAGAGACCCAGTACTTC CSARGTSGAYQETQYF
TRBJ2-3 many TRBV29-1 . 11 TGCAGCGTTGTAAGGGCAGATACGCAGTATTTT CSVVRADTQYF
TRBJ2-2 . TRBV9 . 17 TGTGCCAGCAGCGTAAGCGGCGGACTGAAACACACCGGGGAGCTGTTTTTT CASSVSGGLKHTGELFF
TRBJ1-1 . TRBV7-2 . 14 TGTGCCAGCAGCTTATTGGCAGTGAACACTGAAGCTTTCTTT CASSLLAVNTEAFF
TRBJ1-1 many TRBV20-1 . 11 TGCAGTGTAAGTTACGGGACTGAAGCTTTCTTT CSVSYGTEAFF
TRBJ1-4 many TRBV29-1 . 11 TGCAGCGTCCGGGACGCCGAAAAACTGTTTTTT CSVRDAEKLFF
TRBJ2-1 many TRBV10-3 . 13 TGTGCCATCAGTGTTAGCATATACAATGAGCAGTTCTTC CAISVSIYNEQFF
TRBJ2-3 once TRBV27 . 17 TGCGCCAGCAGTGATCCGAAGGGGGGGAGAAGTACAGATACGCAGTATTTT CASSDPKGGRSTDTQYF
TRBJ1-2 many TRBV6-2/TRBV6-3 . 16 TGTGCCAGCAGTTACTCTCTGCGGGCGGGAGACTATGGCTACACCTTC CASSYSLRAGDYGYTF
TRBJ1-6 . TRBV5-1 . 17 TGCGCCAGCAGCTTGGATATTCCCGGGACATATAATTCACCCCTCCACTTT CASSLDIPGTYNSPLHF
TRBJ2-5 few TRBV15 TRBD1 15 TGTGCCACCAGCAGACCCGGACAGGGTGGAGAGACCCAGTACTTC CATSRPGQGGETQYF
TRBJ2-2 . TRBV27 . 17 TGTGCCAGCAGTTACGACAGGTCCTTCGCGAACACCGGGGAGCTGTTTTTT CASSYDRSFANTGELFF
TRBJ1-6 few TRBV27 TRBD1 13 TGTGCCAGCAGTTTACAGGGGGCTTCACCCCTCCACTTT CASSLQGASPLHF
TRBJ2-7 . TRBV7-9 . 14 TGTGCCAGCAGCTTAGTGCAATCGACCTACGAGCAGTACTTC CASSLVQSTYEQYF
TRBJ2-7 many TRBV29-1 TRBD2 12 TGCAGCGTTCTAGCGGGGGTTTACGAGCAGTACTTC CSVLAGVYEQYF
TRBJ1-2 many TRBV9 . 13 TGTGCCAGCAGCGTAGGACAGCACTATGGCTACACCTTC CASSVGQHYGYTF
TRBJ1-1 many TRBV12-3/TRBV12-4 TRBD1 15 TGTGCCAGCAGACCTCGGACAGGAAGAGGCACTGAAGCTTTCTTT CASRPRTGRGTEAFF
TRBJ1-3 . TRBV4-3 . 17 TGCGCCAGCAGCCAAGATCAGTGGCAGAACTCTGGAAACACCATATATTTT CASSQDQWQNSGNTIYF
TRBJ2-3 . TRBV12-3/TRBV12-4 . 15 TGTGCCAGCAGGCAACAGGGCTTCGTCTCAGCTACGCAGTATTTT CASRQQGFVSATQYF
TRBJ1-5 many TRBV12-3/TRBV12-4 . 13 TGTGCCAGCAGTTCCGACAGGTCCGAGCCCCAGCATTTT CASSSDRSEPQHF
TRBJ1-1 . TRBV29-1 . 14 TGCAGCGCAACGCCCGGGACGGCGGTTACTGAAGCTTTCTTT CSATPGTAVTEAFF
TRBJ1-4 many TRBV3-1 . 14 TGTGCCAGCAGCCGCAGGAGCTCTAATGAAAAACTGTTTTTT CASSRRSSNEKLFF
TRBJ2-5 many TRBV30 . 19 TGTGCCTGGAGTGTACGAGGGGGGAAGTTTTTAATAGGACAAGAGACCCAGTACTTC CAWSVRGGKFLIGQETQYF
TRBJ2-7 many TRBV6-1 . 16 TGTGCCAGCAGTCCGAAATTGCAGCAATCCCGTTACGAGCAGTACTTC CASSPKLQQSRYEQYF
TRBJ2-5 few TRBV7-9 TRBD2 16 TGTGCCAGCAGCCTTATGACTAGCGGGGGGAAAGAGACCCAGTACTTC CASSLMTSGGKETQYF
TRBJ1-4 many TRBV7-2 . 17 TGTGCCAGCAGCTTAAACCCGCCGTCCCGTTTTGGTGAAAAACTGTTTTTT CASSLNPPSRFGEKLFF